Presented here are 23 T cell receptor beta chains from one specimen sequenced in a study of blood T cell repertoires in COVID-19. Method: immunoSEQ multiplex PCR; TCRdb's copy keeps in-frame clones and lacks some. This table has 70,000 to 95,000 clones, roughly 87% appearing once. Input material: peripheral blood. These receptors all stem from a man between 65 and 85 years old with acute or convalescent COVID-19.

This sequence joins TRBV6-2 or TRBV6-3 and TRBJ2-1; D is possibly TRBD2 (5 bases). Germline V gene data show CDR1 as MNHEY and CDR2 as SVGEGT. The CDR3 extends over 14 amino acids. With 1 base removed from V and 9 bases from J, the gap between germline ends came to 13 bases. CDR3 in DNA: TGTGCCAGCAGTTACTTTGAGGGTATTGCTGAGCAGTTCTTC. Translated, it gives CASSYFEGIAEQFF.

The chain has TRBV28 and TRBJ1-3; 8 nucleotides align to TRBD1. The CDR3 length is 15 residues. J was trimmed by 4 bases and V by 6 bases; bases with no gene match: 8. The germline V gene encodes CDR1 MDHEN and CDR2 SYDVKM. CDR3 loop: CASSSQGAIGNTIYF. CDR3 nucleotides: TGTGCCAGCAGCTCGCAGGGGGCGATCGGAAACACCATATATTTT.

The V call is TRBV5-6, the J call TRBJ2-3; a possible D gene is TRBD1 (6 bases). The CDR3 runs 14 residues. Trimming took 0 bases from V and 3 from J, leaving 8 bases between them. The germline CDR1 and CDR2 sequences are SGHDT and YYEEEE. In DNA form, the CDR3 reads TGTGCCAGCAGCTTGGATCAGGGGACAGATACGCAGTATTTT. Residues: CASSLDQGTDTQYF.

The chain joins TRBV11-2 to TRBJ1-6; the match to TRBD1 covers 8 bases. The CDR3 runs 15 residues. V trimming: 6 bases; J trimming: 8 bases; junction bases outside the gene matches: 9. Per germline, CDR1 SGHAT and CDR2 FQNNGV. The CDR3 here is CASRSPGTGYSPLHF. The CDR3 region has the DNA TGTGCCAGCAGAAGTCCCGGGACAGGTTATTCACCCCTCCACTTT.

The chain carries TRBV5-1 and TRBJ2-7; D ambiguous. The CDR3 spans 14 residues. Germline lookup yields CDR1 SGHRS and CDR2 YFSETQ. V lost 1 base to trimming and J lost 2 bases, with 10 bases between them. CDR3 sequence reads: CASSLSLGTYEQYF. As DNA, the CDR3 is TGCGCCAGCAGCTTGTCCCTTGGCACCTACGAGCAGTACTTC.

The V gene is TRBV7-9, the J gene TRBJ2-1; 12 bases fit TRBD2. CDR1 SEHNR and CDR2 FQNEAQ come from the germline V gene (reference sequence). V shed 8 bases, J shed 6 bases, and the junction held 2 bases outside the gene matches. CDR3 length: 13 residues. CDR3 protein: CASRTSGANEQFF. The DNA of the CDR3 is TGTGCCAGCCGGACTAGCGGGGCCAATGAGCAGTTCTTC.

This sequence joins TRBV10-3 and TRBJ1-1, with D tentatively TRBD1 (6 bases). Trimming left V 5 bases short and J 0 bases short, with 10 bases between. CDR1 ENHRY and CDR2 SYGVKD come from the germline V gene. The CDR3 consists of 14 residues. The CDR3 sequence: CAISNDRMNTEAFF. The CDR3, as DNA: TGTGCCATCAGTAATGACAGGATGAACACTGAAGCTTTCTTT.

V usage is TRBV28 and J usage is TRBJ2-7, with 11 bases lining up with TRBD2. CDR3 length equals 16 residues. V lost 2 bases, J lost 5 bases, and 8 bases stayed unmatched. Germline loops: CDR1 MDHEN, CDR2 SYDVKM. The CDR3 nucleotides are TGTGCCAGCAGTTTACTGACTAGCGGGAATCTTAACGAGCAGTACTTC. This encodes CASSLLTSGNLNEQYF.

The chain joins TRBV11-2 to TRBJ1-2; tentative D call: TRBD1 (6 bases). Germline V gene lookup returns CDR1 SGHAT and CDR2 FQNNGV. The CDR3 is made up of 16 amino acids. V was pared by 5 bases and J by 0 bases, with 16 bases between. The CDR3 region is CASSDNPGQTNYGYTF. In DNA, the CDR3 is TGTGCCAGCAGCGACAATCCGGGACAAACTAACTATGGCTACACCTTC.

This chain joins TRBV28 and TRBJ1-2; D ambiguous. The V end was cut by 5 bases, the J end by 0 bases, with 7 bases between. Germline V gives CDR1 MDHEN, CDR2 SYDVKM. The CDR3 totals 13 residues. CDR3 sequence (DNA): TGTGCCAGCAGTCTAACGACTAACTATGGCTACACCTTC. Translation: CASSLTTNYGYTF.

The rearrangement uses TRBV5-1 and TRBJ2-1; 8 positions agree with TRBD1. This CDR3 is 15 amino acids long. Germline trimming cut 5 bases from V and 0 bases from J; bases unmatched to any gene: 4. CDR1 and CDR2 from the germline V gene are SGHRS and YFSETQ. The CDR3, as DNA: TGCGCCAGCAGGACAGGGGTAGACTCCTACAATGAGCAGTTCTTC. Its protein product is CASRTGVDSYNEQFF.

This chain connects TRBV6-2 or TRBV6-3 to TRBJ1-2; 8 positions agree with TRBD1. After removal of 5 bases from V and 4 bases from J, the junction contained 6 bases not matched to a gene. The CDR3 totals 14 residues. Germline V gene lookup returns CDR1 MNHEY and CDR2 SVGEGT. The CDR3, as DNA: TGTGCCAGCAGTACTACTCAGGGGGCCTATGGCTACACCTTC. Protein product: CASSTTQGAYGYTF.

The CDR3 sequence: CASSVGRLNYGYTF. CDR3 DNA: TGTGCCAGCAGTGTAGGCAGGTTGAACTATGGCTACACCTTC. The gene calls are TRBV2 and TRBJ1-2; D gene unclear. Between the trimmed V and J ends, which lost 4 bases and 2 bases, there was a span of 11 bases. The length of the CDR3 is 14 residues. The V gene's germline CDR1 is SNHLY and CDR2 FYNNEI.

CDR3 DNA sequence: TGTGCCAGCAGCTTAGCACAGGGCAGCAATCAGCCCCAGCATTTT. It encodes CASSLAQGSNQPQHF. The chain has TRBV7-2 and TRBJ1-5, with TRBD1 as a possible D gene (6 bases). The CDR3 has 15 residues. V gave up 0 bases and J gave up 1 base, with 7 bases separating them. Germline CDR1 and CDR2: SGHTA and FQGNSA.

The CDR3 DNA is TGTGCCAGCAGCGTAGTTTCGGACAGCAATTCACCCCTCCACTTT. It is translated as CASSVVSDSNSPLHF. The rearrangement uses TRBV9 and TRBJ1-6, with D perhaps TRBD1 (6 bases). V was shortened by 0 bases and J by 7 bases, with 11 bases between the two germline ends. This CDR3 has 15 amino acids. Germline assignment: CDR1 SGDLS and CDR2 YYNGEE.

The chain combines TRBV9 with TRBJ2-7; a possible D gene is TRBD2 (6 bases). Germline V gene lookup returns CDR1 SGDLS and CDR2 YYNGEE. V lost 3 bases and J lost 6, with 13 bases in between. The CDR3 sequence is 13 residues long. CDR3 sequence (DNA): TGTGCCAGCAGCGCGCGGGGTCGCGGCGAGCAGTACTTC. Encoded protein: CASSARGRGEQYF.

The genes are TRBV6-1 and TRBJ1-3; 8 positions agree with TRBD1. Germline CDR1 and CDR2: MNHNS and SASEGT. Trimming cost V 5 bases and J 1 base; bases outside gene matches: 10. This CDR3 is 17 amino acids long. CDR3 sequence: CASSKGNTGGSGNTIYF. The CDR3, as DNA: TGTGCCAGCAGTAAAGGGAATACAGGGGGTTCTGGAAACACCATATATTTT.

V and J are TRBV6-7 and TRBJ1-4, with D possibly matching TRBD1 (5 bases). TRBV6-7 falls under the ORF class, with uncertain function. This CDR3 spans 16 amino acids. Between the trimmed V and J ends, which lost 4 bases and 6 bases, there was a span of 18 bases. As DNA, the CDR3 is TGTGCCAGCAGTTCCGCGGGGCAGGGCAGGCATGAAAAACTGTTTTTT. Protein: CASSSAGQGRHEKLFF.

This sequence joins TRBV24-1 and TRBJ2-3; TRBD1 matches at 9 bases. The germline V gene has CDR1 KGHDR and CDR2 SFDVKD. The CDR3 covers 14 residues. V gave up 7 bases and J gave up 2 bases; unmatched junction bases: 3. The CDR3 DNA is TGTGCCACCAGAAGGGACAGGGACACAGATACGCAGTATTTT. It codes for CATRRDRDTDTQYF.

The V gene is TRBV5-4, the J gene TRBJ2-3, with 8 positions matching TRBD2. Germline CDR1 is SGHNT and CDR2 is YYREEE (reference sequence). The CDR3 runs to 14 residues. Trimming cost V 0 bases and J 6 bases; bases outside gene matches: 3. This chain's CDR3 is CASSLGAGADTQYF. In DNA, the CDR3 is TGTGCCAGCAGCTTGGGAGCGGGAGCTGATACGCAGTATTTT. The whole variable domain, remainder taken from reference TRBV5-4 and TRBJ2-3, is ETGVTQSPTHLIKTRGQQVTLRCSSQSGHNTVSWYQQALGQGPQFIFQYYREEENGRGNFPPRFSGLQFPNYSSELNVNALELDDSALYLCASSLGAGADTQYFGPGTRLTVL.

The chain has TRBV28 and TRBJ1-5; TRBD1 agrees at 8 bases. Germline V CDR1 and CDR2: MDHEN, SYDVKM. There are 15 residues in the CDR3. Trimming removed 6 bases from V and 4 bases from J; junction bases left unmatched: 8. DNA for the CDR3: TGTGCCAGCAGAAGGACAGGGAACGGGAATCAGCCCCAGCATTTT. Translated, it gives CASRRTGNGNQPQHF.

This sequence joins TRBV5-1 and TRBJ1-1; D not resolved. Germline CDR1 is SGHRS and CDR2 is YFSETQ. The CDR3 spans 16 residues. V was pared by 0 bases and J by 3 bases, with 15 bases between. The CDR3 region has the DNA TGCGCCAGCAGCTTGGGGTGGCAGGTGATCGACACTGAAGCTTTCTTT. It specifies CASSLGWQVIDTEAFF.

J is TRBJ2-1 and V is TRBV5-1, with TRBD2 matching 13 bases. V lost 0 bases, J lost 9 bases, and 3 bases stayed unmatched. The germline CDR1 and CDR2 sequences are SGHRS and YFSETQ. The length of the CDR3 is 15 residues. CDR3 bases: TGCGCCAGCAGCTTGGGGACTAGCGGGAGTTCTGAGCAGTTCTTC. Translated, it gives CASSLGTSGSSEQFF.